The text below deals with one TCR beta chain. TCRdb's table, derived via immunoSEQ multiplex PCR, lists solely in-frame clones and lacks some. This sample has around 80,000 clones, with over 90% found just once. The data derive from a study of T cell changes during pregnancy in multiple sclerosis. The germline gives CDR1 KGHSH, CDR2 LQKENI. The V and J ends lost 1 base and 7 bases, in that order; junction bases with no gene match: 7. The CDR3 covers 16 residues. V usage is TRBV18 and J usage is TRBJ2-1, with 10 bases matching TRBD2. The receptor was derived from a female donor with multiple sclerosis, enrolled in a pregnancy study. The sequenced sample was peripheral blood, obtained in the second trimester of pregnancy. In nucleotides, the CDR3 is TGTGCCAGCTCACCACTCGCTAGCGGGAGTAAGAATGAGCAGTTCTTC. It specifies CASSPLASGSKNEQFF.